The clone carrying this T cell receptor (beta chain) was seen a handful of times. The target antigen is unknown. A multiplex PCR was run with 60 Vbeta primers and 13 Jbeta primers. The authors' processing: The count from a later analysis was 60 million to 85 million unique TCR beta chains, some 11 million of them shared. The table came from immunoSEQ multiplex PCR; TCRdb's copy has only in-frame clones and leaves some out. V and J calls and clone size are given by that table; D and trimming were obtained from the DNA. This table has roughly 120,000 clones, around two thirds appearing once. Germline trimming cut 5 bases from V and 0 bases from J; bases unmatched to any gene: 2. The CDR3 consists of 15 residues. Germline CDR1 reads MNHEY; CDR2 reads SVGAGI. This entry is derived from a study of cytomegalovirus exposure and HLA in healthy donors. Study conclusions and caveats: Cytomegalovirus status was reportedly diagnosed by the classifier with high specificity and sensitivity.

The receptor's source is a woman between 35 and 50 years old in good health and CMV-seropositive. The gene calls are TRBV6-5 and TRBJ2-3, with 10 nucleotides matching TRBD2. Input material: PBMCs. For the CDR3, the DNA is TGTGCCAGCAGTCCGACTAGCGGGAGCACAGATACGCAGTATTTT. This encodes CASSPTSGSTDTQYF.